These 15 T cell receptor beta chains originate from one sample sequenced in a study of blood T cell repertoires in COVID-19. Using immunoSEQ multiplex PCR, the repertoire was profiled, and TCRdb retains in-frame clones only, with some absent. The table includes about 270,000 clones, 86% detected once. Input material: peripheral blood. The receptors originated from a man aged 35-49 years with active or convalescent COVID-19.

This clone was seen once. V gene TRBV29-1 combines with J gene TRBJ2-1; 14 bases map to TRBD2. This CDR3 contains 17 residues. Per the germline V gene, CDR1 is SQVTM and CDR2 is ANQGSEA. The J segment lost 2 bases and the V segment lost 7 bases, leaving 10 bases of the junction unmatched. Here the CDR3 reads CSATGTSGRRTYNEQFF. CDR3 nucleotide sequence: TGCAGCGCCACCGGGACTAGCGGGAGAAGGACCTACAATGAGCAGTTCTTC.

This clone appeared a single time. The V and J genes are TRBV29-1 and TRBJ2-7, with a tentative D call TRBD1 (5 bases). CDR3 length equals 14 residues. Germline assignment: CDR1 SQVTM and CDR2 ANQGSEA. Trimming removed 7 bases at V and 4 bases at J, with 20 bases between. CDR3 nucleotide sequence: TGCAGCGCCAGCAGACAGACAGAATATTACGAGCAGTACTTC. Translating gives CSASRQTEYYEQYF.

CDR3 DNA: TGCGCCAGCAGCTTGGGACAGGCACACTATGGCTACACCTTC. This sequence encodes CASSLGQAHYGYTF. The rearrangement joins TRBV5-1 to TRBJ1-2, with D maybe TRBD1 (6 bases). The ends were cut back, 0 bases at V and 3 bases at J, with 9 bases in the middle. This CDR3 has 14 amino acids. The germline gives CDR1 SGHRS, CDR2 YFSETQ.

The J gene is TRBJ2-7, the V gene TRBV9; the match to TRBD1 covers 8 bases. With 0 bases clipped from V and 4 bases from J, the junction kept 6 bases outside the gene matches. From germline, CDR1 is SGDLS and CDR2 YYNGEE. The CDR3 has 15 amino acids. The CDR3 here is CASSVGQGAAYEQYF. The CDR3 bases are TGTGCCAGCAGCGTAGGGCAGGGGGCGGCATACGAGCAGTACTTC.

This clone has just a few counts. This chain connects TRBV6-5 to TRBJ1-5; TRBD1 agrees at 7 bases. This CDR3 has 12 residues. CDR1 MNHEY and CDR2 SVGAGI come from the germline V gene. The ends lost 4 bases at V and 11 bases at J; junction bases unmatched: 5. CDR3 coding DNA: TGTGCCAGCAGTTCAACAGGGGCTTCCCAGCATTTT. This sequence encodes CASSSTGASQHF.

The chain has TRBV7-3 and TRBJ2-1; 7 nucleotides align to TRBD1. The CDR3 covers 16 residues. Germline assignment: CDR1 SGHTA and CDR2 FQGTGA. With V trimmed by 4 bases and J by 9 bases, 15 bases remained unmatched. This CDR3 is CASSSTRPSQGVEQFF. The CDR3 DNA reads TGTGCCAGCAGCTCAACACGGCCTAGCCAGGGGGTTGAGCAGTTCTTC.

The chain has TRBV25-1 and TRBJ2-7; 9 nucleotides match TRBD2. V was clipped by 4 bases and J by 5 bases; unmatched bases: 6. The CDR3 contains 14 residues. Per germline, CDR1 MGHDK and CDR2 SYGVNS. The CDR3 DNA follows: TGTGCCAGCAGTGCGGGACTAGCAGTCAACGAGCAGTACTTC. Amino acid sequence: CASSAGLAVNEQYF.

V and J are TRBV11-1 and TRBJ1-2; TRBD1 matches at 7 bases. Germline assignment: CDR1 SGHAT and CDR2 FQDESV (reference sequence). CDR3 size: 13 residues. V lost 5 bases and J lost 14; bases outside the gene matches: 14. For the CDR3, the DNA is TGTGCCAGCAGCCCGCCGGGACAGTTGGTAATTACCTTC. Residues: CASSPPGQLVITF.

The V call is TRBV19, the J call TRBJ2-2, with TRBD2 identical over 8 bases. The germline V gene has CDR1 LNHDA and CDR2 SQIVND (reference sequence). The CDR3 runs 14 residues. J lost 4 bases, V lost 9 bases, and 7 bases had no gene match. As DNA, the CDR3 is TGTGCCAGCGGACTAGCCCGAAGCACCGGGGAGCTGTTTTTT. Residues: CASGLARSTGELFF.

The chain links TRBV29-1 to TRBJ1-1; a weak D match, TRBD1 (6 bases). V was shortened by 2 bases and J by 0 bases, with 10 bases between the two germline ends. This CDR3 is built from 14 residues. Germline CDR1 reads SQVTM; CDR2 reads ANQGSEA. The CDR3 here is CSVENGGLNTEAFF. The CDR3 DNA reads TGCAGCGTTGAAAATGGGGGCTTGAACACTGAAGCTTTCTTT.

The DNA for the CDR3 is TGCAGCGTTGAATGGGGGGAGGAGGGGAACACTGAAGCTTTCTTT. It translates to CSVEWGEEGNTEAFF. This chain joins TRBV29-1 and TRBJ1-1; perhaps TRBD1 as D (5 bases). CDR1 is SQVTM, CDR2 ANQGSEA, per germline. The CDR3 has 15 amino acids. V lost 2 bases and J lost 1, with 14 bases in between.

The rearrangement uses TRBV12-5 and TRBJ2-1; 8 nucleotides match TRBD1. There are 14 residues in the CDR3. Germline V gene data show CDR1 as LGHNT and CDR2 as FRNRAP. Trimming took 2 bases from V and 7 from J; bases not matched to a gene: 4. The CDR3 region is CASGLRTGKNEQFF. The DNA of the CDR3 is TGTGCTAGTGGTTTGCGGACAGGGAAAAATGAGCAGTTCTTC. Using reference TRBV12-5 and TRBJ2-1 for the parts outside the CDR3, the full variable domain is DARVTQTPRHKVTEMGQEVTMRCQPILGHNTVFWYRQTMMQGLELLAYFRNRAPLDDSGMPKDRFSAEMPDATLATLKIQPSEPRDSAVYFCASGLRTGKNEQFFGPGTRLTVL.

This chain joins TRBV5-6 and TRBJ1-6, with TRBD1 as a possible D gene (5 bases). In germline, CDR1 is SGHDT, CDR2 YYEEEE. This CDR3 has 16 residues. Deletions cut 0 bases from V and 4 bases from J, with 11 bases between. The CDR3 is CASSLALTGYNSPLHF. The CDR3 coding sequence is TGTGCCAGCAGCTTGGCCTTAACAGGATATAATTCACCCCTCCACTTT.

The chain has TRBV5-1 and TRBJ2-2, with TRBD1 matching 8 bases. The CDR3 covers 17 residues. Germline assignment: CDR1 SGHRS and CDR2 YFSETQ. V was pared by 4 bases and J by 4 bases, with 12 bases of the junction left unmatched. The CDR3 sequence is CASSRAPGQVSTGELFF. CDR3 DNA sequence: TGCGCCAGCAGCCGGGCCCCGGGACAGGTTTCCACCGGGGAGCTGTTTTTT.

This chain's CDR3 is CASSPGRLDQPQHF. In nucleotides, the CDR3 is TGTGCCAGCTCACCGGGGCGTCTCGATCAGCCCCAGCATTTT. The genes are TRBV18 and TRBJ1-5, with D possibly being TRBD1 (5 bases). V dropped 3 bases and J dropped 5 bases, with 11 bases sitting between them. This CDR3 contains 14 residues. Germline V gene data show CDR1 as KGHSH and CDR2 as LQKENI.